This is a list of T cell receptor beta chains from one sample in a study of blood T cell repertoires in COVID-19. Sequenced by immunoSEQ multiplex PCR; TCRdb stores in-frame clones only, minus some. In the table there are 100,000 to 120,000 clones, approximately 90% of which are singletons. Sequencing was carried out using peripheral blood. Receptor source: a woman aged 45-65 years with acute or convalescent COVID-19. The CDR3 runs from the conserved cysteine through the conserved F or W. A D gene is named only where the DNA matches it firmly. Expanded clones get a size class; other rows say once, few or many, or leave the size out.

abundance	d_gene	v_gene	len	j_gene	CDR3nt	CDR3aa
-	TRBD2	TRBV28	17	TRBJ2-5	TGTGCCAGCAGCCCACCGGGACTAGCGGGAGAGCAAGAGACCCAGTACTTC	CASSPPGLAGEQETQYF
-	-	TRBV27	14	TRBJ2-5	TGTGCCAGCAGTTTATACACTAGCCAAGAGACCCAGTACTTC	CASSLYTSQETQYF
once	TRBD2	TRBV19	16	TRBJ2-3	TGTGCCAGTAGTATACTTGGTAGCGGGGGCACAGATACGCAGTATTTT	CASSILGSGGTDTQYF
-	-	TRBV4-3	16	TRBJ1-1	TGCGCCAGCAGCCAAGATATTAACAGGGTATTCGCTGAAGCTTTCTTT	CASSQDINRVFAEAFF
-	-	TRBV6-2/TRBV6-3	14	TRBJ2-1	TGTGCCAGCAGTTACCGGGAATGGGTCAATGAGCAGTTCTTC	CASSYREWVNEQFF
-	-	TRBV7-8	14	TRBJ2-7	TGTGCCAGCAGCACAGGGACCGGCTTCTACGAGCAGTACTTC	CASSTGTGFYEQYF
-	TRBD2	TRBV19	15	TRBJ2-7	TGTGCCAGTAGTCTCGGGACTACCGGATTCTACGAGCAGTACTTC	CASSLGTTGFYEQYF
-	-	TRBV28	13	TRBJ1-1	TGTGCCAGCAGTAGAATGGGGCGTGGTGAAGCTTTCTTT	CASSRMGRGEAFF
-	TRBD1	TRBV4-1	15	TRBJ1-2	TGCGCCAGCAGCCAAGACTTGAACAGGGGCTATGGCTACACCTTC	CASSQDLNRGYGYTF
-	-	TRBV6-5	12	TRBJ1-2	TGTGCCAGCAGTCAACGGGGCTATGGCTACACCTTC	CASSQRGYGYTF
-	TRBD2	TRBV28	15	TRBJ2-1	TGTGCCAGCAGCACGCAAGCGGGGACCTTAAATGAGCAGTTCTTC	CASSTQAGTLNEQFF
-	TRBD2	TRBV19	15	TRBJ2-1	TGTGCCAGTAGTATGGCGACTAGCGGGAGGAATGGGCAGTTCTTC	CASSMATSGRNGQFF
-	TRBD1	TRBV3-1/TRBV3-2	15	TRBJ1-6	TGTGCCAGCAGACCACCGGGACAGCTGAATTCACCCCTCCACTTT	CASRPPGQLNSPLHF
-	-	TRBV6-2/TRBV6-3	14	TRBJ2-7	TGTGCCAGCAGTCGGGACTCCTTCTCCTACGAGCAGTACTTC	CASSRDSFSYEQYF
-	TRBD1	TRBV5-1	15	TRBJ1-5	TGCGCCAGCAGCTTGAGTGGACAGGGGAATCAGCCCCAGCATTTT	CASSLSGQGNQPQHF
once	TRBD1	TRBV6-5	13	TRBJ2-2	TGTGCCAGCAGGGGGACAGGGACCGGGGAGCTGTTTTTT	CASRGTGTGELFF
-	TRBD2	TRBV3-1/TRBV3-2	16	TRBJ2-7	TGTGCCAGCAGCAACCGGGGACTAGCGGGGACTCGCGAGCAGTACTTC	CASSNRGLAGTREQYF
-	TRBD1	TRBV6-4	13	TRBJ1-1	TGTGCCAGCAGCCTACAGGGGGGTGATGAAGCTTTCTTT	CASSLQGGDEAFF
-	-	TRBV7-7	14	TRBJ2-7	TGTGCCAGCAGCCCGGATAGCGGCTCCTACGAGCAGTACTTC	CASSPDSGSYEQYF
once	TRBD2	TRBV27	16	TRBJ2-7	TGTGCCAGCAGTTCCCGGATAGGGAGGGGCTCCTACGAGCAGTACTTC	CASSSRIGRGSYEQYF
-	-	TRBV9	14	TRBJ2-1	TGTGCCAGCAGCGTAGGTTCGGGAGTGAATGAGCAGTTCTTC	CASSVGSGVNEQFF
-	-	TRBV11-2	13	TRBJ1-1	TGTGCCAGCAGCTTATATCGGAACACTGAAGCTTTCTTT	CASSLYRNTEAFF
-	-	TRBV7-2	16	TRBJ1-3	TGTGCCAGCAGCTTACCGCAGGCGAACTCTGGAAACACCATATATTTT	CASSLPQANSGNTIYF
few	TRBD1	TRBV6-1	16	TRBJ1-3	TGTGCCAGCAGTGAAGCGCTTTGGACAGGGGTAAACACCATATATTTT	CASSEALWTGVNTIYF
-	-	TRBV28	14	TRBJ1-2	TGTGCCAGCAGGCGGGACCCGAATTCTTATGGCTACACCTTC	CASRRDPNSYGYTF
-	-	TRBV7-3	13	TRBJ1-1	TGTGCCAGCAGCCCTTTACCTGACAGTGAAGCTTTCTTT	CASSPLPDSEAFF
-	-	TRBV25-1	14	TRBJ1-4	TGTGCCAGCAGTGAATACAGGGAACTAGAAAAACTGTTTTTT	CASSEYRELEKLFF
once	-	TRBV6-5	13	TRBJ1-2	TGTGCCAGCAGTCCCCCCGGGGTCTATGGCTACACCTTC	CASSPPGVYGYTF
-	-	TRBV28	17	TRBJ1-5	TGTGCCAGCAGTTTTACGGACACCCCTTATAGCAATCAGCCCCAGCATTTT	CASSFTDTPYSNQPQHF
-	-	TRBV7-8	15	TRBJ1-2	TGTGCCAGCACCACCCTTCTTGGCAGGGACTATGGCTACACCTTC	CASTTLLGRDYGYTF
-	TRBD1	TRBV11-2	16	TRBJ2-7	TGTGCCAGCAGCTTAAATCCGGGACAGGCTTTCTACGAGCAGTACTTC	CASSLNPGQAFYEQYF
-	TRBD1	TRBV10-3	15	TRBJ1-3	TGTGCCATCAGTGAGTTTACGGGACAGAGAAACACCATATATTTT	CAISEFTGQRNTIYF
-	TRBD1	TRBV25-1	14	TRBJ2-2	TGTGCCAGCGGTCGACAGGGTGGCACCGGGGAGCTGTTTTTT	CASGRQGGTGELFF
-	-	TRBV9	14	TRBJ1-5	TGTGCCAGCAGCGTAGAGGGGAAGGGTATGCCCCAGCATTTT	CASSVEGKGMPQHF
few	-	TRBV5-1	11	TRBJ2-7	TGCGCCAGCGCCCTTCAGGGGGAGCAGTACTTC	CASALQGEQYF
-	-	TRBV11-2	11	TRBJ2-5	TGTGCCAGCAGCTCCCTGGAGACCCAGTACTTC	CASSSLETQYF